The subject of this entry is one TCR beta chain. Its antigen is undetermined. This sample stems from a study of blood T cells in healthy people across ages. Study-wide context: Template switching recovered approximately one barcoded beta molecule for every two T cells.

This CDR3 is 15 amino acids long. The germline V gene encodes CDR1 SEHNR and CDR2 FQNEAQ (reference sequence). V lost 5 bases and J lost 11, with 22 bases in between. Findings of the study overall: The diversity estimates, figures obtained from one million T cells, were considered underestimates. Samples with more naive T cells showed higher observed beta diversity. A roughly linear fall in TCR beta diversity per million T cells was seen with increasing age.

It was with a sample-barcoded 5' primer and a J-beta primer mix that a second PCR of roughly 7 to 12 cycles was run. Via MiXCR, TCRdb re-called the 5' RACE reads, giving one row per CDR3 protein. Of more than 700,000 distinct CDR3 sequences listed, approximately 55% were seen once; the top ten hold approximately 41%. Sequenced input: blood. V is TRBV7-9 and J is TRBJ2-1, with D tentatively TRBD2 (6 bases). This clonotype was sampled from a man older than 75 in good health. In DNA form, the CDR3 reads TGTGCCAGCAGCCCTAATAGACTAGTCGGCGGTAAGCAGTTCTTC. Its translation is CASSPNRLVGGKQFF.